The rows below give T cell receptor beta chains drawn from one sample of a study of technical replicates of blood from a handful of donors. TCRdb keeps only in-frame clones here, not all; method: immunoSEQ multiplex PCR. The sample carries just under 85,000 clones, 90% to 95% recorded once. The material sequenced was T cells isolated from PBMCs. Receptor source: a human donor in good health. Each CDR3 is given with its conserved first and last residue. Fields, in order: J gene, V gene, clone size, D gene, CDR3 DNA, CDR3 protein. The D gene is left open where the match is weak. The size field is filled for only some rows; it gives once, few, many or a size class.

>TRBJ2-3|TRBV2|-|TRBD2
TGTGCCAGCAGTGAAGTCGTACTAGCGGTGAGCACAGATACGCAGTATTTT
CASSEVVLAVSTDTQYF
>TRBJ2-7|TRBV29-1|-|-
TGCAGCGTTGAAACGGGTTCCCACGAGCAGTACTTC
CSVETGSHEQYF
>TRBJ1-2|TRBV5-1|-|-
TGCGCCAGCAGCGAGCTACAGGGAGGGGATGGCTACACCTTC
CASSELQGGDGYTF
>TRBJ2-7|TRBV5-4|-|-
TGTGCCAGCAGTTTACACGGCGGCTCCCCCTACGAGCAGTACTTC
CASSLHGGSPYEQYF
>TRBJ2-3|TRBV6-1|-|-
TGTGCCAGCAGTGGATACGGGGGGCTGGGAGCAGATACGCAGTATTTT
CASSGYGGLGADTQYF
>TRBJ2-3|TRBV10-3|-|TRBD2
TGTGCCATCAGGGGGGAAATAAAGGGGGAGCCTAGCGGGTCTAATACGCAGTATTTT
CAIRGEIKGEPSGSNTQYF
>TRBJ1-4|TRBV11-2|-|-
TGTGCCAGCAGCTTAGAGTTACAGGATCCTAATGAAAAACTGTTTTTT
CASSLELQDPNEKLFF
>TRBJ2-3|TRBV11-3|-|-
TGTGCCAGCAGCTTAGGGACTAAATCCTGGGTTGGTACGCAGTATTTT
CASSLGTKSWVGTQYF
>TRBJ1-2|TRBV5-1|-|TRBD1
TGCGCCAGCAGCTTGGCCTGGGCAGGGGGAGGCTACACCTTC
CASSLAWAGGGYTF
>TRBJ1-4|TRBV11-2|-|-
-
CASSFRARGLGNEKLFF
>TRBJ2-5|TRBV6-5|-|TRBD1
TGTGCCAGCTCCCCGGGACAGGGGGTAGGAGAGACCCAGTACTTC
CASSPGQGVGETQYF
>TRBJ1-1|TRBV2|-|TRBD1
TGTGCCAGCAGGGTCCCACCGGGACAGAGCATGAACACTGAAGCTTTCTTT
CASRVPPGQSMNTEAFF
>TRBJ1-5|TRBV4-1|-|TRBD1
TGCGCCAGCAGTCGTACGACAGGGCGCTTTAGCAATCAGCCCCAGCATTTT
CASSRTTGRFSNQPQHF
>TRBJ2-3|TRBV5-4|-|TRBD2
TGTGCCAGCAGCTTTACGCTAGCGGGAGGGGGCACAGATACGCAGTATTTT
CASSFTLAGGGTDTQYF
>TRBJ2-3|TRBV5-4|-|-
TGTGCCAGCAGCCCCTCGCCCAGGGGGGCAGATACGCAGTATTTT
CASSPSPRGADTQYF
>TRBJ2-1|TRBV20-1|-|TRBD2
TGCAGTGCTGTGCGGGGGGGTGAGCAGTTCTTC
CSAVRGGEQFF
>TRBJ2-7|TRBV30|-|TRBD1
TGTGCACACGGACAGGGGCGAAACGAGCAGTACTTC
CAHGQGRNEQYF
>TRBJ2-1|TRBV4-1|once|TRBD1
TGCGCCAGCAGCCTACGGGACAGGGGCCCAGGGGAGCAGTTCTTC
CASSLRDRGPGEQFF
>TRBJ1-2|TRBV5-5|-|-
TGTGCCAGCAGCTTCGAGGAGGGCGTACAGCGTGGCTACACCTTC
CASSFEEGVQRGYTF
>TRBJ2-5|TRBV9|-|-
TGTGCCAGCAGCGTAGCGGGAGCGGTAGAGACCCAGTACTTC
CASSVAGAVETQYF
>TRBJ2-7|TRBV28|-|-
-
CASSSSTSGRYEQYF
>TRBJ2-7|TRBV2|-|TRBD1
TGTGCCAGCAGTGAGATAGTGGGGAGGGACAGGGAGGAGGACGAGCAGTACTTC
CASSEIVGRDREEDEQYF
>TRBJ2-1|TRBV11-2|once|-
TGTGCCAGCAGCTTAGAATCGACAGAGCAGTTCTTC
CASSLESTEQFF
>TRBJ1-5|TRBV6-1|-|-
TGTGCCAGCAGTGACCAGGATCATCAGCCCCAGCATTTT
CASSDQDHQPQHF
>TRBJ2-1|TRBV4-2|-|TRBD2
TGTGCCAGCAGCCCGCTGGCGGGGGGTTATAATGAGCAGTTCTTC
CASSPLAGGYNEQFF
>TRBJ2-7|TRBV28|-|TRBD1
TGTGCCAGCGGCGACAGGGGTTCCTACGAGCAGTACTTC
CASGDRGSYEQYF
>TRBJ2-7|TRBV19|-|-
TGTGCCAGTAGTAATGTAGATTCGGCCTACGAGCAGTACTTC
CASSNVDSAYEQYF
>TRBJ2-5|TRBV4-1|-|-
TGCGCCAGCAGCCCCCTCACCGTCTCAGGGACCCAGTACTTC
CASSPLTVSGTQYF
>TRBJ1-2|TRBV7-2|-|-
TGTGCCAGCAGCTTAGTTCCCGGGGGAAACTATGGCTACACCTTC
CASSLVPGGNYGYTF
>TRBJ2-7|TRBV14|-|TRBD2
TGTGCCAGCAGCCAGGGACTAGCGGGAGGGTATATCTACGAGCAGTACTTC
CASSQGLAGGYIYEQYF
>TRBJ2-7|TRBV6-5|-|TRBD2
TGTGCCAGCAGTTACCGAGCGGGGGGCTTCTACGAGCAGTACTTC
CASSYRAGGFYEQYF
>TRBJ2-7|TRBV2|-|TRBD2
TGTGCCAGCAGCGGGGGACGGGAGGCCCCCTACGAGCAGTACTTC
CASSGGREAPYEQYF
>TRBJ2-4|TRBV7-9|-|-
TGTGCCAGCAGCTTAGCGATTAGTCTAGCCAAAAACATTCAGTACTTC
CASSLAISLAKNIQYF
>TRBJ2-3|TRBV9|-|-
TGTGCCAGCAGCGTAGCTACGACGCGGTATAGCACAGATACGCAGTATTTT
CASSVATTRYSTDTQYF
>TRBJ1-6|TRBV6-1|-|-
TGTGCCAGCAGTGAGGTTCTTGGGCAGTATAATTCACCCCTCCACTTT
CASSEVLGQYNSPLHF
>TRBJ2-7|TRBV7-2|-|-
TGTGCCAGCAGCTTATGGGCGGGAGAGCAGTACTTC
CASSLWAGEQYF
>TRBJ1-1|TRBV7-9|-|-
TGTGCCAGCAGCTACAGGGAGACTGAAGCTTTCTTT
CASSYRETEAFF